One and the same sample provided the 9 T cell receptor beta chains below, sequenced in a study of glioma-infiltrating T cells after dendritic cell vaccination. Time point described: after dendritic cell vaccination, including at tumor progression/relapse. This table comes from immunoSEQ multiplex PCR, and its TCRdb copy is limited to in-frame clones, with some not included. The sample consists of 65,000 or so clones, approximately 86% of them appearing once. The starting material was blood, obtained after dendritic cell vaccination. The receptors were sampled from a human donor with glioblastoma.

The chain couples TRBV7-9 to TRBJ1-4; 12 bases align to TRBD1. V dropped 4 bases and J dropped 8; count of bases not matched to a gene: 8. CDR3 size: 16 residues. Germline V gene sequence: CDR1 SEHNR, CDR2 FQNEAQ (reference sequence). The CDR3 coding sequence is TGTGCCAGCAGCTCCGGGACAGGGGGCGTAAGGGAAAAACTGTTTTTT. This gives the protein CASSSGTGGVREKLFF.

The chain couples TRBV5-1 to TRBJ1-1; no clear D gene. The CDR3 loop spans 14 amino acids. V dropped 4 bases and J dropped 5 bases, with 15 bases sitting between them. Germline-derived CDR1 and CDR2 are SGHRS and YFSETQ. The CDR3 DNA follows: TGCGCCAGCAGCCCATGGCAGGATTGGACTGAAGCTTTCTTT. It yields the protein CASSPWQDWTEAFF.

A single count supports this clone. The chain couples TRBV6-9 to TRBJ2-7; TRBD2 might be the D (5 bases). The CDR3 totals 13 residues. The V end was cut by 4 bases, the J end by 2 bases, with 9 bases between. Germline V gives CDR1 MNHGY, CDR2 SVAAGI. CDR3 sequence (DNA): TGTGCCAGCAGTTCCCTAGCCACCTACGAGCAGTACTTC. Translated: CASSSLATYEQYF.

CDR3 residues: CASNEQGLAGGTDTQYF. The CDR3, as DNA: TGTGCCAGCAACGAACAGGGACTAGCGGGAGGCACAGATACGCAGTATTTT. This chain connects TRBV7-6 to TRBJ2-3; TRBD2 matches 14 bases. Germline CDR1 reads SGHVS; CDR2 reads FNYEAQ. After removal of 7 bases from V and 1 base from J, the junction contained 7 bases not matched to a gene. This CDR3 has 17 residues.

This clone has more than one count but fewer than ten. This chain uses TRBV7-2 with TRBJ1-2; 10 bases are a match to TRBD1. V lost 5 bases, J lost 7 bases, and 7 bases stayed unmatched. CDR3 length: 14 amino acids. CDR1 is SGHTA, CDR2 FQGNSA, per germline. CDR3 sequence reads: CASSARQGALGYTF. The CDR3 DNA sequence: TGTGCCAGCAGCGCGCGACAGGGGGCCCTTGGCTACACCTTC.

This rearrangement joins TRBV28 to TRBJ2-1, with 7 bases fitting TRBD2. The length of the CDR3 is 17 residues. Germline CDR1 reads MDHEN; CDR2 reads SYDVKM. V was pared by 3 bases and J by 4 bases, with 12 bases of the junction left unmatched. CDR3 amino acids: CASSFGAGVPGYNEQFF. CDR3 sequence (DNA): TGTGCCAGCAGTTTTGGGGCGGGAGTTCCGGGATACAATGAGCAGTTCTTC. Full variable domain (remainder filled in from reference TRBV28 and TRBJ2-1): DVKVTQSSRYLVKRTGEKVFLECVQDMDHENMFWYRQDPGLGLRLIYFSYDVKMKEKGDIPEGYSVSREKKERFSLILESASTNQTSMYLCASSFGAGVPGYNEQFFGPGTRLTVL.

The chain has TRBV7-2 and TRBJ1-4, with TRBD1 identical over 7 bases. Germline lookup yields CDR1 SGHTA and CDR2 FQGNSA. The trim removed 2 bases at V and 7 bases at J, leaving 7 bases unmatched. The CDR3 has 15 residues. The chain's CDR3 is CASSLYGTEGEKLFF. DNA for the CDR3: TGTGCCAGCAGCTTATACGGGACAGAAGGTGAAAAACTGTTTTTT.

The chain joins TRBV2 to TRBJ1-2; D may be TRBD1 (6 bases). The V end was cut by 0 bases, the J end by 8 bases, with 13 bases between. Germline-derived CDR1 and CDR2 are SNHLY and FYNNEI. This CDR3 spans 14 amino acids. The CDR3 loop reads CASSEARRGAGYTF. In nucleotides, the CDR3 is TGTGCCAGCAGTGAAGCGCGTCGGGGGGCCGGCTACACCTTC.

This clone was seen more than once but under ten times. The gene calls are TRBV4-3 and TRBJ1-5; tentatively, D is TRBD1 (6 bases). The V and J ends lost 2 bases and 5 bases respectively, with 13 bases between them. The germline V gene encodes CDR1 LGHNA and CDR2 YSLEER. The CDR3 has 15 amino acids. The CDR3 sequence: CASSQSRGGDQPQHF. CDR3 DNA: TGCGCCAGCAGCCAATCACGAGGGGGGGATCAGCCCCAGCATTTT.